This is a list of T cell receptor beta chains from one sample in a study of T cells expressing NK-cell markers. TCRdb re-called the 5' RACE reads and shows each CDR3 protein once, DNA omitted. This repertoire includes around 180,000 distinct CDR3 sequences. The material sequenced was blood T cells: a sorted CD56 or NKG2C T cell subset, CD4+ or CD8+ T cells, or bulk PBMC T cells (not recorded which). These receptor sequences come from a man aged 18 to 70 in good health. CDR3s include the opening cysteine and the closing phenylalanine or tryptophan. Each record gives: J gene, V gene, CDR3 protein.

TRBJ2-7 TRBV7-9 CASSLTGNYYEQYF
TRBJ2-1 TRBV7-9 CASTRGRNEQFF
TRBJ2-7 TRBV6-1 CASSGQGAVYEQYF
TRBJ2-5 TRBV25-1 CASIEAQGTGTQYF
TRBJ2-3 TRBV12-3/TRBV12-4 CASTVSGGAKDTQYF
TRBJ2-2 TRBV24-1 CATSTERSGELFF
TRBJ2-1 TRBV6-1 CASREFYNNEQFF
TRBJ2-3 TRBV15 CATSTGRDTQYF
TRBJ2-5 TRBV28 CASSFIDRGSETQYF
TRBJ2-2 TRBV13 CASVPGRVHGELFF
TRBJ2-4 TRBV12-3/TRBV12-4 CASSGTSGGAQLAKNIQYF
TRBJ2-5 TRBV2 CARRVRGEETQYF
TRBJ1-1 TRBV4-2 CASRVHGTGITEAFF
TRBJ2-5 TRBV7-2 CASSPPRMGSGETQYF